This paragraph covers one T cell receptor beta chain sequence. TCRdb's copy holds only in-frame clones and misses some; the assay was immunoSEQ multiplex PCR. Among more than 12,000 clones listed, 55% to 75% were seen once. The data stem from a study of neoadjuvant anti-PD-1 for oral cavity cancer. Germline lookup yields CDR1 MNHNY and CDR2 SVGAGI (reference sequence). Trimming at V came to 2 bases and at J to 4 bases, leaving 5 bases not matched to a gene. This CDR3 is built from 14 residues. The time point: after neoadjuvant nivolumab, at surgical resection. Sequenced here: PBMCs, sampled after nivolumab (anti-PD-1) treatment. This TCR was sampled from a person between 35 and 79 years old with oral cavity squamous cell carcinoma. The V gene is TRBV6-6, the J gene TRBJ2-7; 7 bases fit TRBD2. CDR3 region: CASSYVRERYEQYF. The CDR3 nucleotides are TGTGCCAGCAGTTACGTGCGGGAGAGGTACGAGCAGTACTTC.